This T cell receptor beta chain is drawn from a study of cytomegalovirus exposure and HLA in healthy donors. Study-level background: Among the 400 or so donors who were genotyped, roughly 76% fell in the genetic ancestry cluster that is associated with self-reported Caucasian donors.

Primers included in the PCR were 60 Vbeta and 13 Jbeta primers. Produced via immunoSEQ multiplex PCR; TCRdb's table is partial and in-frame only. There are some 100,000 clones in the sample; 75% occur only once, and around an eighth lies in the top ten. In germline, CDR1 is GTSNPN, CDR2 SVGIG (reference sequence). CDR3 length equals 13 residues. Trimming took off 8 bases at V and 0 bases at J, with 11 bases between the two ends. This receptor was identified in a male donor in good health and CMV-seropositive. The chain links TRBV30 to TRBJ2-1, with TRBD1 as a possible D gene (6 bases). The sample comprised PBMCs. CDR3 sequence (DNA): TGTGCCCAAAGGGGGTTCTCCTACAATGAGCAGTTCTTC. It codes for CAQRGFSYNEQFF. The entire variable domain, with the rest obtained from reference TRBV30 and TRBJ2-1, is as follows: SQTIHQWPATLVQPVGSPLSLECTVEGTSNPNLYWYRQAAGRGLQLLFYSVGIGQISSEVPQNLSASRPQDRQFILSSKKLLLSDSGFYLCAQRGFSYNEQFFGPGTRLTVL.